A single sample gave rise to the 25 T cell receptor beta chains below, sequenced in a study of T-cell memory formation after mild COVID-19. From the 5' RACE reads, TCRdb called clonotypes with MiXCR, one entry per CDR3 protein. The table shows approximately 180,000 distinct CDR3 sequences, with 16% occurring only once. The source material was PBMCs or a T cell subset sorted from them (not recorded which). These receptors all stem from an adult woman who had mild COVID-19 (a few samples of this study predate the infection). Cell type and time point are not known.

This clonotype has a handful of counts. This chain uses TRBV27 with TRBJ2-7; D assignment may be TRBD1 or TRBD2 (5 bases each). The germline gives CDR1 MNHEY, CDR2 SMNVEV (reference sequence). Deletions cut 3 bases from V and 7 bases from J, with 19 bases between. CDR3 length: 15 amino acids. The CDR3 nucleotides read TGTGCCAGCAGTTTCCCCCGGGGCCCCAGTTGTGAGCAGTACTTC. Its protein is CASSFPRGPSCEQYF.

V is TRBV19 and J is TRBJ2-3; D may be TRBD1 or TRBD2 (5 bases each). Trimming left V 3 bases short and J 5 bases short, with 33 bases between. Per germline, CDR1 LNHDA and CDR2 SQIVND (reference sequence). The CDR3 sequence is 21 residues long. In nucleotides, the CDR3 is TGTGCCAGTAGTATCAGGTCACACAGAGAGGGGCTTCTAGCATCCAGAGATACGCAGTATTTT. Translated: CASSIRSHREGLLASRDTQYF.

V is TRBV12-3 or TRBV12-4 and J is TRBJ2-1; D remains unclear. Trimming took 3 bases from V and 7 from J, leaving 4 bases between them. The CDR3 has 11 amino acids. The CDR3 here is CASSFRNEQFF. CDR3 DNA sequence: TGTGCCAGCAGTTTTCGTAATGAGCAGTTCTTC.

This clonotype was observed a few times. CDR3: CSVGGDQPQHF. The DNA of the CDR3 is TGCAGCGTTGGAGGTGATCAGCCCCAGCATTTT. This sequence joins TRBV29-1 and TRBJ1-5; D not resolved. This CDR3 comprises 11 residues. The germline CDR1 and CDR2 sequences are SQVTM and ANQGSEA. V was shortened by 4 bases and J by 5 bases, with 6 bases between the two germline ends. The full variable domain, rest sourced from reference TRBV29-1 and TRBJ1-5, is SAVISQKPSRDICQRGTSLTIQCQVDSQVTMMFWYRQQPGQSLTLIATANQGSEATYESGFVIDKFPISRPNLTFSTLTVSNMSPEDSSIYLCSVGGDQPQHFGDGTRLSIL.

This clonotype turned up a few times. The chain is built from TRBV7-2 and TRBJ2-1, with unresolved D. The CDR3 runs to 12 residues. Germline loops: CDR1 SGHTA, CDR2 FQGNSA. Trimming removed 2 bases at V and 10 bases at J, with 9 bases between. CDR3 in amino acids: CASSLRAGEQFF. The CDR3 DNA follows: TGTGCCAGCAGCTTAAGGGCCGGCGAGCAGTTCTTC.

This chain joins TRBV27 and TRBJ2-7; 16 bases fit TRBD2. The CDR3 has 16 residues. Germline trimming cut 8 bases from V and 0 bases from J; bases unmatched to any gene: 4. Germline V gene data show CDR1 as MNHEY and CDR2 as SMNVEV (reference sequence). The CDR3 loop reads CASGGLAGGDSYEQYF. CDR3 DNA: TGTGCCAGCGGGGGACTAGCGGGAGGGGACTCCTACGAGCAGTACTTC.

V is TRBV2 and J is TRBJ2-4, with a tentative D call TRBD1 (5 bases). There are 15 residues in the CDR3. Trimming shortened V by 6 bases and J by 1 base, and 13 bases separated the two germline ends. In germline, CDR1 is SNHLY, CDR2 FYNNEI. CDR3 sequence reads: CASSLQGEAKNIQYF. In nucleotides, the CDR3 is TGTGCCAGCAGCCTTCAGGGCGAGGCCAAAAACATTCAGTACTTC.

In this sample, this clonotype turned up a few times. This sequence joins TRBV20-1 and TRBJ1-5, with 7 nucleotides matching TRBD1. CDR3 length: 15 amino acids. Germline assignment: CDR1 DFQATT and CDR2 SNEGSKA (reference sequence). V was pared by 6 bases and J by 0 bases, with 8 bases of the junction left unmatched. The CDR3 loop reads CSASGTEISNQPQHF. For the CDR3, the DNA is TGCAGTGCCAGCGGGACAGAGATTAGCAATCAGCCCCAGCATTTT.

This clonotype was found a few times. The CDR3 nucleotides read TGTGCCAGCAGTCCAAGTCCAGGGGCCCACGAGCAGTACTTC. Amino acid sequence: CASSPSPGAHEQYF. This chain connects TRBV12-3 or TRBV12-4 to TRBJ2-7; TRBD1 might be the D (6 bases). With 5 bases removed from V and 5 bases from J, the gap between germline ends came to 16 bases. The CDR3 has 14 residues.

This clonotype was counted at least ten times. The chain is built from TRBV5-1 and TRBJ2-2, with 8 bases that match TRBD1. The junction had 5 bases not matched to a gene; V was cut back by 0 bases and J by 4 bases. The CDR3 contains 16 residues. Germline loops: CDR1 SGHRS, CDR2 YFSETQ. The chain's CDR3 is CASSLVVRGPTGELFF. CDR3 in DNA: TGCGCCAGCAGCTTGGTGGTCAGGGGGCCCACCGGGGAGCTGTTTTTT.

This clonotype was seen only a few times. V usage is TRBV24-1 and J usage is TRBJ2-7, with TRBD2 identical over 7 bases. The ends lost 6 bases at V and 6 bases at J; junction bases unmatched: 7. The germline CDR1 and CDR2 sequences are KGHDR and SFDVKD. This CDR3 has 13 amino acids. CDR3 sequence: CATSKGGSGEQYF. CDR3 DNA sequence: TGTGCCACCAGTAAGGGAGGGTCCGGCGAGCAGTACTTC.

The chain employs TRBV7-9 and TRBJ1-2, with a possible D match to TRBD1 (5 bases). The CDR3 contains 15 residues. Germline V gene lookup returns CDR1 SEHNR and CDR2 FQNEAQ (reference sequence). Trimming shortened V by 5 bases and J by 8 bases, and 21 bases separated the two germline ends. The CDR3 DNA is TGTGCCAGCAGCCTATCAGGGCTCAACCCAGGGGGCTACACCTTC. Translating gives CASSLSGLNPGGYTF. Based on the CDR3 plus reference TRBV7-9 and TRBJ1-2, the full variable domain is DTGVSQNPRHKITKRGQNVTFRCDPISEHNRLYWYRQTLGQGPEFLTYFQNEAQLEKSRLLSDRFSAERPKGSFSTLEIQRTEQGDSAMYLCASSLSGLNPGGYTFGSGTRLTVV.

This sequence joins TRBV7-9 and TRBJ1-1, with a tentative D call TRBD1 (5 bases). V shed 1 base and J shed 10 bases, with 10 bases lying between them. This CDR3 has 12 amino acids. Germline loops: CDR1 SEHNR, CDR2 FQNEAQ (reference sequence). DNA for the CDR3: TGTGCCAGCAGCTTAGGCGGGGGGTCAGCTTTCTTT. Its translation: CASSLGGGSAFF.

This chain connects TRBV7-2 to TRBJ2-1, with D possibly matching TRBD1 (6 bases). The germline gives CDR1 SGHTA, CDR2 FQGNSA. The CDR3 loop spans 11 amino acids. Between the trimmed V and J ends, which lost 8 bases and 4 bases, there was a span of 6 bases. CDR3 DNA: TGTGCCAGCCAGGGGTACAATGAGCAGTTCTTC. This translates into CASQGYNEQFF.

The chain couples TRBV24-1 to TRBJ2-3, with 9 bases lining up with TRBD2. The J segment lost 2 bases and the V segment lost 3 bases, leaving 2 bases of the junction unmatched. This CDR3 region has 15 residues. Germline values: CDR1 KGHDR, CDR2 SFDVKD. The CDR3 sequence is CATSDRTSATDTQYF. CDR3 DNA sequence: TGTGCCACCAGTGATAGGACTAGCGCCACAGATACGCAGTATTTT.

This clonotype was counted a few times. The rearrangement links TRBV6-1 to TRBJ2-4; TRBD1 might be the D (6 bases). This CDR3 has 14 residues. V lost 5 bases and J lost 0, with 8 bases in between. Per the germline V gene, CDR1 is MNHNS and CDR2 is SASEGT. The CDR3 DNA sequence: TGTGCCAGCAGTCAGGACAGAGCCAAAAACATTCAGTACTTC. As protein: CASSQDRAKNIQYF.

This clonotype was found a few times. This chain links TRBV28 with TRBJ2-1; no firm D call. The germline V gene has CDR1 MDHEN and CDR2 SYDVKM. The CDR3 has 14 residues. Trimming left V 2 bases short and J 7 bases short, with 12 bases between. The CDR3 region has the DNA TGTGCCAGCAGTTTACAGTTCCTACAGAATGAGCAGTTCTTC. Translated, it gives CASSLQFLQNEQFF.

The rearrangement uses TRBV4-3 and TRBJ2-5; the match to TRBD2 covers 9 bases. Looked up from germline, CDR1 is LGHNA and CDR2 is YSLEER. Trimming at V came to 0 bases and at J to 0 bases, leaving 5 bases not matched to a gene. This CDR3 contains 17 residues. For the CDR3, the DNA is TGCGCCAGCAGCCAAGATGTGACTAGCGGCCACCAAGAGACCCAGTACTTC. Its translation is CASSQDVTSGHQETQYF.

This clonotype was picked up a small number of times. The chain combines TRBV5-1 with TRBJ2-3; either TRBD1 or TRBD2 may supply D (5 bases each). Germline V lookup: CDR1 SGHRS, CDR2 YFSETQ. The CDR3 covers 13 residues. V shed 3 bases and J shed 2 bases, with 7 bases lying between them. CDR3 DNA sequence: TGCGCCAGCAGCTCCGGGACCACAGATACGCAGTATTTT. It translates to CASSSGTTDTQYF.

The CDR3 sequence is CASSTRSGNTIYF. CDR3 nucleotide sequence: TGTGCCAGCAGCACCCGGTCTGGAAACACCATATATTTT. The J gene is TRBJ1-3, the V gene TRBV5-5; D is unresolved. The germline V gene encodes CDR1 SGHKS and CDR2 YYEKEE (reference sequence). The V end was cut by 4 bases, the J end by 1 base, with 6 bases between. The CDR3 consists of 13 residues.

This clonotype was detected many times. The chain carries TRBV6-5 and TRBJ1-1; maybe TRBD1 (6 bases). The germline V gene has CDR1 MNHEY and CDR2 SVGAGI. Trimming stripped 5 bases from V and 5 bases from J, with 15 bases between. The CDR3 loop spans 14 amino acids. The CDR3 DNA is TGTGCCAGCAGTGCTGGACAGTTTCAAACTGAAGCTTTCTTT. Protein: CASSAGQFQTEAFF.

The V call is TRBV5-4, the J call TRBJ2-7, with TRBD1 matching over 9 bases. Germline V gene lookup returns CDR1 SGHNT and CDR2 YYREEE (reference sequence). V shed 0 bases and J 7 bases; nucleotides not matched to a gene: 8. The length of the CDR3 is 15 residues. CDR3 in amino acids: CASSLADRGLREQYF. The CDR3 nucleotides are TGTGCCAGCAGCTTGGCGGACAGGGGACTAAGAGAGCAGTACTTC.

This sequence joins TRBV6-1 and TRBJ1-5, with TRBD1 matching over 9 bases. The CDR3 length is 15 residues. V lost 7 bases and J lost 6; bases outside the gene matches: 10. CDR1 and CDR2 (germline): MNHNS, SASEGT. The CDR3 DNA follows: TGTGCCAGCAACGAGGACAGGGGTATGGGTCAGCCCCAGCATTTT. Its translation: CASNEDRGMGQPQHF.

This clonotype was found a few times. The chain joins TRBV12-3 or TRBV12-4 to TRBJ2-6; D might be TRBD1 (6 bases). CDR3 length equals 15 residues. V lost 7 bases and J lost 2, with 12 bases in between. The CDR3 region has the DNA TGTGCCAGCACCTTCGACAGGACTGGGGCCAACGTCCTGACTTTC. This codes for CASTFDRTGANVLTF.

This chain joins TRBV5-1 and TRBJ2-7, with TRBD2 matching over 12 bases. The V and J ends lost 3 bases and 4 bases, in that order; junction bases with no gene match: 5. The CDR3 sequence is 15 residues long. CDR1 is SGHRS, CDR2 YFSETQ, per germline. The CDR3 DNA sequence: TGCGCCAGCAGCTCCGGACTAGCGGGAATGTACGAGCAGTACTTC. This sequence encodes CASSSGLAGMYEQYF.